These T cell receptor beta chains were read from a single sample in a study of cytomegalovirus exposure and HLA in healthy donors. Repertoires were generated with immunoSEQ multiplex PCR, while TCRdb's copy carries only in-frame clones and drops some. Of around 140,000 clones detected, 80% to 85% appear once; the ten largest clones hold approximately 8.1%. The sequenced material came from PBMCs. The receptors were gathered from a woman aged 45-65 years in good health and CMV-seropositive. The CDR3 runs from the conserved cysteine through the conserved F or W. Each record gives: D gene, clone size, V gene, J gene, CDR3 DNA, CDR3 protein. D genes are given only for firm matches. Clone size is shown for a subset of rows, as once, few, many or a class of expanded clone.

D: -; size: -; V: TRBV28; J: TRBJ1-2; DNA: TGTGCCAGCACTGGCAGTACGTCCGTAAACTATGGCTACACCTTC; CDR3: CASTGSTSVNYGYTF
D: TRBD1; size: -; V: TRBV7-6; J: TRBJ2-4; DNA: TGTGCCAGCAGCTCCGGGACAGGGGGCCACAGTCAGTACTTC; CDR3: CASSSGTGGHSQYF
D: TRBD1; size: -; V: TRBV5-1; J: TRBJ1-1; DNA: TGCGCCAGCAGCCCCCCGGGACAGGGGGCTAGATCTGAAGCTTTCTTT; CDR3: CASSPPGQGARSEAFF
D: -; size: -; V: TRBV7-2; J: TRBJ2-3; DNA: TGTGCCAGCAGCTTAGGCGGGAAGCGCCATACGCAGTATTTT; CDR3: CASSLGGKRHTQYF
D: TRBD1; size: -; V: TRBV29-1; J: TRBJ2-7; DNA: TGCAGCGTTTCCTCTGACAGGGGGTTCTACGAGCAGTACTTC; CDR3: CSVSSDRGFYEQYF
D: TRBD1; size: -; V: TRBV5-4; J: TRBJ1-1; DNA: TGCGCCAGCAGCTTGGAGGACAGGGGAGAAACTGAAGCTTTCTTT; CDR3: CASSLEDRGETEAFF
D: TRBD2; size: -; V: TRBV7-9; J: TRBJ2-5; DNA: TGTGCCAGCAGACAAAGCGGGAGACGCCCCAGGGAGACCCAGTACTTC; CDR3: CASRQSGRRPRETQYF
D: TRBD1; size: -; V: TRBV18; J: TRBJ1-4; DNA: TGTGCCAGCTCACCACCGGGACAGGGAAATGAAAAACTGTTTTTT; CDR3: CASSPPGQGNEKLFF
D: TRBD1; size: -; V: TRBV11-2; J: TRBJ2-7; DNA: TGTGCCAGCAGCTTCGACAGGGGGGCGGTCGAGCAGTACTTC; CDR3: CASSFDRGAVEQYF
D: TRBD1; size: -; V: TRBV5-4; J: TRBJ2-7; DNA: TGTGCCAGCAGTCCTCGACCGGGACAGGGGTACGAGCAGTACTTC; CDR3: CASSPRPGQGYEQYF
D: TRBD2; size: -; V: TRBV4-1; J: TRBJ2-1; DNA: TGCGCCAGCAGCCCCCGACTAGCGGGGGAGCAGTTCTTC; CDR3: CASSPRLAGEQFF
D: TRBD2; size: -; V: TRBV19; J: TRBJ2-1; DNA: TGTGCCAGTAGTGGCGGGAGGGGGGTCTACAATGAGCAGTTCTTC; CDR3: CASSGGRGVYNEQFF
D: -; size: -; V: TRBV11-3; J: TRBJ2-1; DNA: TGTGCCAGCAGCCCAGGGGATGGGAGCTCCTACAATGAGCAGTTCTTC; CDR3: CASSPGDGSSYNEQFF
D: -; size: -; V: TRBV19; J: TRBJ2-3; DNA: TGTGCCAGTAGTATGAGGACGGGGGGCAGGACAGATACGCAGTATTTT; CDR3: CASSMRTGGRTDTQYF
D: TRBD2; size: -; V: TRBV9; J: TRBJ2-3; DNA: TGTGCCAGCAGCGTAGGTCCAGCGGGATACGGGGGAGATGCGCAGTATTTT; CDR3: CASSVGPAGYGGDAQYF
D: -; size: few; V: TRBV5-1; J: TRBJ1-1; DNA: TGCGCCAGCAGCTTCTCTTCGACTGAAGCTTTCTTT; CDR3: CASSFSSTEAFF
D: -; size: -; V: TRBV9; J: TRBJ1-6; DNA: TGTGCCAGCAGCGTAGGAGGTTCCAATTCACCCCTCCACTTT; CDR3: CASSVGGSNSPLHF
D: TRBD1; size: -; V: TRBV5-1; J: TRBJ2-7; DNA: TGCGCCAGCAGCTTGGTCCCGGGACAGGAGTCCTACGAGCAGTACTTC; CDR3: CASSLVPGQESYEQYF
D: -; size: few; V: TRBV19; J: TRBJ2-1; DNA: TGTGCCAGTAGTATTGGAGCGCTCTACAATGAGCAGTTCTTC; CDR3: CASSIGALYNEQFF
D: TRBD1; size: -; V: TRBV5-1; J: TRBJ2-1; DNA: TGCGCCAGCAGCTTGGGGGACAGGGGAAAGAGTATCTCCTACAATGAGCAGTTCTTC; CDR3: CASSLGDRGKSISYNEQFF
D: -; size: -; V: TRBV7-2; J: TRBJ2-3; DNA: TGTGCCAGCAGCTTAGGGGGGACTGCTAATGGGTATTTT; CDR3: CASSLGGTANGYF
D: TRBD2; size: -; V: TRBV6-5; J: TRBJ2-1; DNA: TGTGCCAGCAGTTCGTCGCTAGCGGAATCCTACAATGAGCAGTTCTTC; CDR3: CASSSSLAESYNEQFF
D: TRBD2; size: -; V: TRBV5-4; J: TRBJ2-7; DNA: TGTGCCAGCAGCAAAGGTGGACTAGCGGGAAACGTTGGGGAGCAGTACTTC; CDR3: CASSKGGLAGNVGEQYF
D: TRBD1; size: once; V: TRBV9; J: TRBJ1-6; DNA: TGTGCCAGCAGCGGCACAGGGGCTTGGGGGGAGGCCCTCCACTTT; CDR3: CASSGTGAWGEALHF
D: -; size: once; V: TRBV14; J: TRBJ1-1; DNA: TGTGCAAGCAGCCAAAGTGTGGGTACAGCACCGATGAACACTGAAGCTTTCTTT; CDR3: CASSQSVGTAPMNTEAFF
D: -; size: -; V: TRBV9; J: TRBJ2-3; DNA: TGTGCCAGCAGCTCCCGATTTACTAGCACAGATACGCAGTATTTT; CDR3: CASSSRFTSTDTQYF
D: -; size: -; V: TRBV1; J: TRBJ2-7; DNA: TGCACCAGCAGCACGGACTTAGCGGGAGACACTTACGAGCAGTACTTC; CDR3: CTSSTDLAGDTYEQYF
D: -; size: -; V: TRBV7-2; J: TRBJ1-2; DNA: TGTGCCAGCAACATGAGGGGGATCAGCTATGGCTACACCTTC; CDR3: CASNMRGISYGYTF
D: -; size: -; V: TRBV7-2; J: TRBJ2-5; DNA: TGTGCCAGCAGCCGGCCGGGGAAGGAGACCCAGTACTTC; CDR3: CASSRPGKETQYF
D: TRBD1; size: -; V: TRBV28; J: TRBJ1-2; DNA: TGTGCCAGCACTACTCTCGGACAGGGGGTCGGCTACACCTTC; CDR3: CASTTLGQGVGYTF
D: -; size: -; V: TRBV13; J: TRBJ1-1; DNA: TGTGCCAGCAGCTGGGGCGGGGTGAACACTGAAGCTTTCTTT; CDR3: CASSWGGVNTEAFF
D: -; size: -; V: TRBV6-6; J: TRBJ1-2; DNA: TGTGCCAGCAGTAGGGGGGGGGTTCCCGGCTATGGCTACACCTTC; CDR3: CASSRGGVPGYGYTF
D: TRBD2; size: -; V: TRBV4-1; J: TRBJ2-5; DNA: TGCGCCAGCAGCCAACTGCCCGTAGCGGGAGGACAAGAGACCCAGTACTTC; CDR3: CASSQLPVAGGQETQYF
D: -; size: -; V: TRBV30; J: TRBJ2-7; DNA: TGTGCCTGGAGTGCAGGGCCTACCTACGAGCAGTACTTC; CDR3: CAWSAGPTYEQYF
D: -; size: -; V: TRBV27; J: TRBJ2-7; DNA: TGTGCCAGCAGCCGCCCCCCGGGAATCCAGCCCTACGAGCAGTACTTC; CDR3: CASSRPPGIQPYEQYF
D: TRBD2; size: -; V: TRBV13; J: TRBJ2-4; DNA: TGTGCCAGCAGCTTTTCGACGGGAGGGCCATACATTCAGTACTTC; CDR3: CASSFSTGGPYIQYF
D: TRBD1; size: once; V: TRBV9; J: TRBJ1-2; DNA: TGTGCCAGCAGCGTAGATTTCGGACAGGGCGATGGCTACACCTTC; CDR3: CASSVDFGQGDGYTF
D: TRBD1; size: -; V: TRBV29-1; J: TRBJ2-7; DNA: TGCAGCGTTGGGGGGATGAGGACAGGGGCCTACGAGCAGTACTTC; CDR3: CSVGGMRTGAYEQYF
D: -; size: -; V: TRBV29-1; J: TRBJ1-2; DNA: TGCAGCGTTGGTAGGGGTCTACCGGTCTATGGCTACACCTTC; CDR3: CSVGRGLPVYGYTF
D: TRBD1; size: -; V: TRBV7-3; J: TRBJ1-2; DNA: TGTGCCAGCAGCCCAACAGGGGGCGGTTATGGCTACACCTTC; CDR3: CASSPTGGGYGYTF
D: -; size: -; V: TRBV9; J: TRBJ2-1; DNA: TGTGCCAGCAGCGTGGTTGGTAGCCCGCCAACACTCGAGCAGTTCTTC; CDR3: CASSVVGSPPTLEQFF
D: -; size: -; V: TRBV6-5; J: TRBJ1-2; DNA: TGTGCCAGCAGTCCGGGCCCCAGGGACTATGGCTACACCTTC; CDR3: CASSPGPRDYGYTF
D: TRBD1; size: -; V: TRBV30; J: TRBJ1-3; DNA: TGTGCCTGGAGGCAACGGGACAGGGGCTCTGGAAACACCATATATTTT; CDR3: CAWRQRDRGSGNTIYF
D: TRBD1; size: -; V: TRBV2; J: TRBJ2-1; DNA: TGTGCCAGCTTTCCGGGACAGGGGTTTAGCTTGTCCTACAATGAGCAGTTCTTC; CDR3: CASFPGQGFSLSYNEQFF
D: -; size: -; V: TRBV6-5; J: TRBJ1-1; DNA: TGTGCCAGCAGTTACAGGGGTAGGAACACTGAAGCTTTCTTT; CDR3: CASSYRGRNTEAFF
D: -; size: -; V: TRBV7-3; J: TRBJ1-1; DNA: TGTGCCAGCAGCCCCACCCCGGGGGCTGAAGCTTTCTTT; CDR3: CASSPTPGAEAFF
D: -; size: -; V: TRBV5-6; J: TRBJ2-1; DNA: TGTGCCAGCAGCTTGGGACTAAACCCCTACAATGAGCAGTTCTTC; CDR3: CASSLGLNPYNEQFF
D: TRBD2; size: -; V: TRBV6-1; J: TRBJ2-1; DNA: TGTGCCAGCAGTGAGACTAGCGTAGGGTACAATGAGCAGTTCTTC; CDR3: CASSETSVGYNEQFF
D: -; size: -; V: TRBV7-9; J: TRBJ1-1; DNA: TGTGCCAGCAGCTTAGGCTGGCAGGGTGGCACTGAAGCTTTCTTT; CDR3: CASSLGWQGGTEAFF
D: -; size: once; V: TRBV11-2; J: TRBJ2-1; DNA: TGTGCCAGCAGCTTAGAGGCAGACTCGTACAATGAGCAGTTCTTC; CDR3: CASSLEADSYNEQFF
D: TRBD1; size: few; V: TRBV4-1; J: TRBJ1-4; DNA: TGCGCCAGCAGCCCTGAACAGGGGCTCCGGACTAATGAAAAACTGTTTTTT; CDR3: CASSPEQGLRTNEKLFF
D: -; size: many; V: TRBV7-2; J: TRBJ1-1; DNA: TGTGCCAGCAGGTTGCTACGGAACACTGAAGCTTTCTTT; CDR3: CASRLLRNTEAFF
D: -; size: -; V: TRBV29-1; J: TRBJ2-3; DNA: TGCAGCATCGCCAGAACCAGCACAGATACGCAGTATTTT; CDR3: CSIARTSTDTQYF
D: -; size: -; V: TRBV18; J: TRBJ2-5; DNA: TGTGCCAGCTCACCAGGGCTTACGGCCGCGGAGACCCAGTACTTC; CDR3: CASSPGLTAAETQYF
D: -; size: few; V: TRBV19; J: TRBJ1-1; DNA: TGTGCCAGTAGTAAGGGGAGGAAGATCGGGAACACTGAAGCTTTCTTT; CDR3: CASSKGRKIGNTEAFF